One and the same sample provided the 14 T cell receptor beta chains below, sequenced in a study of blood T cell repertoires in COVID-19. Assay used: immunoSEQ multiplex PCR; TCRdb lists only in-frame clones, some missing. The sample includes 80,000 to 90,000 clones, roughly 80% of them seen just once. Sequenced input: peripheral blood. The source is a man in his 70s with acute or convalescent COVID-19.

This chain links TRBV4-1 with TRBJ1-4; maybe TRBD1 (6 bases). With 2 bases removed from V and 8 bases from J, the gap between germline ends came to 18 bases. Germline V lookup: CDR1 MGHRA, CDR2 YSYEKL. The CDR3 is made up of 16 amino acids. CDR3 sequence: CASSQNPDRFSEKLFF. CDR3 nucleotides: TGCGCCAGCAGCCAAAACCCTGACAGGTTTTCCGAAAAACTGTTTTTT.

The chain links TRBV5-1 to TRBJ1-4; 7 positions agree with TRBD1. The V gene end was trimmed by 0 bases and the J gene end by 7 bases; junction bases not matched to a gene: 9. The CDR3 consists of 16 residues. Germline V gene sequence: CDR1 SGHRS, CDR2 YFSETQ. The CDR3 DNA follows: TGCGCCAGCAGCTTGGTCCTGAACCCAGGGGGTGAAAAACTGTTTTTT. It specifies CASSLVLNPGGEKLFF.

The V call is TRBV5-4, the J call TRBJ2-1; D remains unclear. The V gene lost 2 bases and the J gene lost 6 bases, with 15 bases spanning the gap. The CDR3 loop spans 15 amino acids. Germline V gene data show CDR1 as SGHNT and CDR2 as YYREEE (reference sequence). The CDR3: CASSFKSIEPNEQFF. The CDR3 DNA follows: TGTGCCAGCAGCTTCAAATCAATAGAGCCCAATGAGCAGTTCTTC. The full variable domain, in which reference TRBV5-4 and TRBJ2-1 provide the parts outside the CDR3, is ETGVTQSPTHLIKTRGQQVTLRCSSQSGHNTVSWYQQALGQGPQFIFQYYREEENGRGNFPPRFSGLQFPNYSSELNVNALELDDSALYLCASSFKSIEPNEQFFGPGTRLTVL.

The V and J genes are TRBV7-8 and TRBJ2-7, with 8 bases aligning to TRBD1. The CDR3 is made up of 14 amino acids. J was trimmed by 3 bases and V by 2 bases; bases with no gene match: 3. Looked up from germline, CDR1 is SGHVS and CDR2 is FQNEAQ. In DNA, the CDR3 is TGTGCCAGCAGCTTATCGGGGACAGGCTACGAGCAGTACGTC. This gives the protein CASSLSGTGYEQYV.

The genes are TRBV11-2 and TRBJ1-1; TRBD1 agrees at 10 bases. Trimming removed 2 bases from V and 5 bases from J; junction bases left unmatched: 11. The CDR3 contains 17 residues. CDR1 and CDR2 (germline): SGHAT, FQNNGV. CDR3 loop: CASSLRAPGQGTTEAFF. The CDR3 DNA reads TGTGCCAGCAGCTTAAGAGCACCGGGACAGGGGACTACTGAAGCTTTCTTT. Full variable domain (rest looked up from reference TRBV11-2 and TRBJ1-1): EAGVAQSPRYKIIEKRQSVAFWCNPISGHATLYWYQQILGQGPKLLIQFQNNGVVDDSQLPKDRFSAERLKGVDSTLKIQPAKLEDSAVYLCASSLRAPGQGTTEAFFGQGTRLTVV.

This chain uses TRBV11-2 with TRBJ2-2; TRBD2 matches at 11 bases. Per the germline V gene, CDR1 is SGHAT and CDR2 is FQNNGV. Losses at the gene ends were 4 bases for V and 2 bases for J; bases not matched to a gene: 3. The CDR3 is 16 amino acids. The CDR3 nucleotides read TGTGCCAGCAGCTCAGGGACTAGCGGAAACACCGGGGAGCTGTTTTTT. Its translation is CASSSGTSGNTGELFF. Filled out from reference TRBV11-2 and TRBJ2-2, the complete variable domain reads EAGVAQSPRYKIIEKRQSVAFWCNPISGHATLYWYQQILGQGPKLLIQFQNNGVVDDSQLPKDRFSAERLKGVDSTLKIQPAKLEDSAVYLCASSSGTSGNTGELFFGEGSRLTVL.

The chain has TRBV7-9 and TRBJ2-3, with D perhaps TRBD2 (6 bases). The CDR3 loop spans 14 amino acids. V lost 5 bases and J lost 4, with 13 bases in between. The germline CDR1 and CDR2 sequences are SEHNR and FQNEAQ (reference sequence). For the CDR3, the DNA is TGTGCCAGCAGCCCCTCCGGGGAGGCAGATACGCAGTATTTT. Protein: CASSPSGEADTQYF.

The gene calls are TRBV6-4 and TRBJ2-7; 8 bases are shared with TRBD1. The CDR3 contains 14 residues. From germline, CDR1 is MRHNA and CDR2 SNTAGT. The trim removed 4 bases at V and 3 bases at J, leaving 5 bases unmatched. The CDR3 reads CASSGGQGNYEQYV. The CDR3 DNA reads as TGTGCCAGCAGTGGAGGACAGGGCAACTACGAGCAGTACGTC.

This chain connects TRBV5-1 to TRBJ2-7; 8 bases agree with TRBD1. Germline CDR1 reads SGHRS; CDR2 reads YFSETQ. This CDR3 is built from 18 residues. V shed 3 bases, J shed 0 bases, and the junction held 14 bases outside the gene matches. The CDR3 region is CASSSGTGVPGGSYEQYF. The CDR3, as DNA: TGCGCCAGCAGCTCCGGGACAGGAGTGCCAGGGGGCTCCTACGAGCAGTACTTC.

The chain employs TRBV10-3 and TRBJ1-4; 8 positions agree with TRBD1. The CDR3 contains 12 residues. The germline CDR1 and CDR2 sequences are ENHRY and SYGVKD. The trim removed 4 bases at V and 8 bases at J, leaving 0 bases unmatched. CDR3 bases: TGTGCCATCAGTGGGGACAGGGAAAAACTGTTTTTT. It specifies CAISGDREKLFF.

The gene calls are TRBV27 and TRBJ2-7, with D possibly TRBD1 on 6 matching bases. Between the trimmed V and J ends, which lost 5 bases and 4 bases, there was a span of 15 bases. Germline lookup yields CDR1 MNHEY and CDR2 SMNVEV (reference sequence). The CDR3 length is 14 residues. The CDR3 sequence is CASSAVRGGYEQYV. The DNA for the CDR3 is TGTGCCAGCAGTGCAGTCAGGGGCGGTTACGAGCAGTACGTC.

The chain combines TRBV5-4 with TRBJ2-3; 10 bases fit TRBD2. Per the germline V gene, CDR1 is SGHNT and CDR2 is YYREEE (reference sequence). V was clipped by 0 bases and J by 2 bases; unmatched bases: 3. The CDR3 has 16 residues. CDR3 coding DNA: TGTGCCAGCAGCTTGGCACTAGCGGGACTCACAGATACGCAGTATTTT. Residues: CASSLALAGLTDTQYF.

The chain combines TRBV10-2 with TRBJ2-2, with TRBD2 matching over 12 bases. The germline CDR1 and CDR2 sequences are WSHSY and SAAADI. This CDR3 has 15 amino acids. Losses at the gene ends were 5 bases for V and 5 bases for J; bases not matched to a gene: 3. The CDR3 sequence: CASSLTSGGTGELFF. The CDR3 region has the DNA TGCGCCAGCAGTCTGACTAGCGGGGGAACCGGGGAGCTGTTTTTT.

This sequence joins TRBV12-2 and TRBJ2-7; the table assigns TRBD1, which was not confirmed against the DNA. TRBV12-2 constitutes a pseudogene. The CDR3 contains 15 residues. For the CDR3, the DNA is TGTGCAAGTCGCTTAGCCGGGACAAGAACTTACGAGCAGTACTTC. Protein product: CASRLAGTRTYEQYF.